The 8 T cell receptor beta chains below come from one sample, sequenced in a study of regulatory T cells in long-lasting Graves disease. The time point here: newly diagnosed GD, antithyroid drugs for less than 3 months. Scientists built the TCR library using RNA that was extracted from PBMCs. TCR beta libraries were built with iRepertoire HTBI primers and Arm-PCR of CDR3 regions. Via MiXCR, TCRdb re-called the multiplex PCR reads, giving one row per CDR3 protein. The sample records roughly 320,000 distinct CDR3 sequences, 16% being singletons. The data were also submitted as part of a second study, on T cells in Graves' hyperthyroidism and ophthalmopathy.

This material consisted of peripheral blood mononuclear cells (PBMCs), taken at new diagnosis, from a patient treated with antithyroid drugs. The receptors stem from a middle-aged man with Graves disease.

This clonotype has a count of ten or more. J is TRBJ2-7 and V is TRBV11-3; no clear D. V was shortened by 0 bases and J by 1 base, with 7 bases between the two germline ends. Germline V gene lookup returns CDR1 SGHNT and CDR2 YENEEA. The CDR3 runs 14 residues. CDR3 DNA sequence: TGTGCCAGCAGCTTAGAGCCTGATTCCTACGAGCAGTACTTC. This encodes CASSLEPDSYEQYF. The variable domain in full, completed from reference TRBV11-3 and TRBJ2-7, reads EAGVVQSPRYKIIEKKQPVAFWCNPISGHNTLYWYLQNLGQGPELLIRYENEEAVDDSQLPKDRFSAERLKGVDSTLKIQPAELGDSAVYLCASSLEPDSYEQYFGPGTRLTVT.

This clonotype was recorded many times. This chain connects TRBV27 to TRBJ2-6; perhaps D is TRBD1 or TRBD2 (5 bases each). The CDR3 loop spans 17 amino acids. V was cut by 2 bases and J by 0 bases, with 11 bases left in between. The germline CDR1 and CDR2 sequences are MNHEY and SMNVEV (reference sequence). In nucleotides, the CDR3 is TGTGCCAGCAGTTTAGGGACCCTGGCCTCTGGGGCCAACGTCCTGACTTTC. Translated: CASSLGTLASGANVLTF.

This clonotype turned up a few times. The chain has TRBV4-2 and TRBJ1-5, with TRBD1 matching 7 bases. The junction had 4 bases not matched to a gene; V was cut back by 1 base and J by 1 base. Germline V gene data show CDR1 as LGHNA and CDR2 as YNFKEQ. This CDR3 is built from 16 residues. Written as DNA, the CDR3 is TGTGCCAGCAGCCAAGTAAGCAGGGGGAGCAATCAGCCCCAGCATTTT. Protein product: CASSQVSRGSNQPQHF.

This clonotype was found many times. The chain uses TRBV2 and TRBJ1-1, with 8 bases fitting TRBD1. After removal of 6 bases from V and 6 bases from J, the junction contained 3 bases not matched to a gene. Looked up from germline, CDR1 is SNHLY and CDR2 is FYNNEI. This CDR3 is 12 amino acids long. The CDR3 sequence is CASSLQGAEAFF. The DNA for the CDR3 is TGTGCCAGCAGCTTACAGGGGGCTGAAGCTTTCTTT.

This clonotype was counted a few times. The J gene is TRBJ2-3, the V gene TRBV12-5, with 11 positions matching TRBD2. The V gene's germline CDR1 is LGHNT and CDR2 FRNRAP. This CDR3 comprises 14 residues. Losses at the gene ends were 7 bases for V and 6 bases for J; bases not matched to a gene: 6. DNA of the CDR3: TGTGCTAGTGCAACTAGCGGGGGAGGGGATACGCAGTATTTT. It encodes CASATSGGGDTQYF. The full variable domain, its missing parts supplied by reference TRBV12-5 and TRBJ2-3, is DARVTQTPRHKVTEMGQEVTMRCQPILGHNTVFWYRQTMMQGLELLAYFRNRAPLDDSGMPKDRFSAEMPDATLATLKIQPSEPRDSAVYFCASATSGGGDTQYFGPGTRLTVL.

This clonotype was picked up many times. The junction differs from germline at one of its ends, possibly a read error. Here the CDR3 reads CASSYPGTGNVDF. DNA of the CDR3: TGTGCCAGCAGCTACCCCGGGACAGGGAACGTGGATTTT. The chain employs TRBV28 and TRBJ2-3; 9 nucleotides align to TRBD1. Germline CDR1 MDHEN, CDR2 SYDVKM. The CDR3 is made up of 13 amino acids.

V and J are TRBV12-3 or TRBV12-4 and TRBJ1-2; TRBD1 might be the D (5 bases). This CDR3 is 12 amino acids long. Trimming stripped 4 bases from V and 5 bases from J, with 8 bases between. This CDR3 is CASSSGLYGYTF. In DNA, the CDR3 is TGTGCCAGCAGTTCGGGACTTTATGGCTACACCTTC.

In its sample, this clonotype was seen a few times. The V gene is TRBV12-5, the J gene TRBJ2-7; the D is unclear. The CDR3 extends over 12 amino acids. Germline assignment: CDR1 LGHNT and CDR2 FRNRAP. Deletions cut 2 bases from V and 6 bases from J, with 8 bases between. CDR3: CASGLRWGEQYF. DNA for the CDR3: TGTGCTAGTGGTTTGCGGTGGGGCGAGCAGTACTTC. The full variable domain, rest sourced from reference TRBV12-5 and TRBJ2-7, is DARVTQTPRHKVTEMGQEVTMRCQPILGHNTVFWYRQTMMQGLELLAYFRNRAPLDDSGMPKDRFSAEMPDATLATLKIQPSEPRDSAVYFCASGLRWGEQYFGPGTRLTVT.